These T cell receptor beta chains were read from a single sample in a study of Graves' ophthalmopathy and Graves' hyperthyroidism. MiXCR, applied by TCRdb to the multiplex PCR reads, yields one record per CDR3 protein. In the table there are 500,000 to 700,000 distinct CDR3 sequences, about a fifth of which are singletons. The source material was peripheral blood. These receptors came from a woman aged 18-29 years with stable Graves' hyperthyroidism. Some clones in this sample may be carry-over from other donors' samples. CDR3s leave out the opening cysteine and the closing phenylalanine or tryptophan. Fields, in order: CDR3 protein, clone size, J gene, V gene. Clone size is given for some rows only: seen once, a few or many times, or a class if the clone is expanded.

cdr3_aa: ASSLGHLNTGELF
clone_size: few
j_call: TRBJ2-2
v_call: TRBV5-1

cdr3_aa: ASSLEAGMSSYEQY
clone_size: .
j_call: TRBJ2-7
v_call: TRBV11-1

cdr3_aa: ASSELAGGITDTQY
clone_size: many
j_call: TRBJ2-3
v_call: TRBV6-1

cdr3_aa: ASSPDSYSNQPQH
clone_size: many
j_call: TRBJ1-5
v_call: TRBV12-3/TRBV12-4

cdr3_aa: ASSVGLADYTDTQY
clone_size: .
j_call: TRBJ2-3
v_call: TRBV6-1

cdr3_aa: ASSGKGRTNYGYT
clone_size: many
j_call: TRBJ1-2
v_call: TRBV2

cdr3_aa: ASSSPGVGQETQY
clone_size: many
j_call: TRBJ2-5
v_call: TRBV12-3/TRBV12-4

cdr3_aa: ASSSGTGASYEQY
clone_size: .
j_call: TRBJ2-7
v_call: TRBV28

cdr3_aa: ASIKVSLGRGLSEAF
clone_size: .
j_call: TRBJ1-1
v_call: TRBV6-5

cdr3_aa: ASSYSSSGRAIAYEQY
clone_size: many
j_call: TRBJ2-7
v_call: TRBV6-2/TRBV6-3